The 30 T cell receptor beta chains below come from one sample, sequenced in a study of cytomegalovirus exposure and HLA in healthy donors. PCR amplification relied on 60 Vbeta primers (plus 13 Jbeta primers). Sequenced by immunoSEQ multiplex PCR; TCRdb stores in-frame clones only, minus some. The sample shows roughly 150,000 clones, 70% to 80% of them seen only once. The specimen sequenced was PBMCs. The receptors here all came from a woman in her sixties in good health and CMV-seropositive.

This clone was detected a few times. Other DNA variants within this sample encode the same CDR3. The chain links TRBV5-1 to TRBJ2-5, with 7 bases fitting TRBD1. V trimming: 2 bases; J trimming: 1 base; junction bases outside the gene matches: 2. The germline gives CDR1 SGHRS, CDR2 YFSETQ. This CDR3 has 14 residues. CDR3 in amino acids: CASSLGTVQETQYF. For the CDR3, the DNA is TGCGCCAGCAGCTTAGGGACAGTCCAAGAGACCCAGTACTTC. Full variable domain (rest looked up from reference TRBV5-1 and TRBJ2-5): KAGVTQTPRYLIKTRGQQVTLSCSPISGHRSVSWYQQTPGQGLQFLFEYFSETQRNKGNFPGRFSGRQFSNSRSEMNVSTLELGDSALYLCASSLGTVQETQYFGPGTRLLVL.

The rearrangement uses TRBV28 and TRBJ1-5; 8 bases line up with TRBD1. Germline V gene sequence: CDR1 MDHEN, CDR2 SYDVKM. Unmatched junction bases numbered 16, after V lost 7 bases and J lost 11 bases. There are 15 residues in the CDR3. The CDR3 spells CASIGTGRPESSQHF. CDR3 nucleotides: TGTGCCAGCATCGGGACAGGACGACCGGAATCGTCCCAGCATTTT.

The V call is TRBV5-1, the J call TRBJ1-2; TRBD1 matches at 7 bases. V lost 4 bases and J lost 5; bases outside the gene matches: 11. This CDR3 comprises 15 residues. Germline V gene lookup returns CDR1 SGHRS and CDR2 YFSETQ. The CDR3 nucleotides are TGCGCCAGCAGCCTTTCCCAAGACAGGGCGTATGGCTACACCTTC. It codes for CASSLSQDRAYGYTF. Looking up the rest from reference TRBV5-1 and TRBJ1-2 gives the full variable domain: KAGVTQTPRYLIKTRGQQVTLSCSPISGHRSVSWYQQTPGQGLQFLFEYFSETQRNKGNFPGRFSGRQFSNSRSEMNVSTLELGDSALYLCASSLSQDRAYGYTFGSGTRLTVV.

The rearrangement joins TRBV5-6 to TRBJ2-2, with TRBD2 matching over 12 bases. Germline V gene sequence: CDR1 SGHDT, CDR2 YYEEEE. There are 18 residues in the CDR3. V shed 0 bases and J 5 bases; nucleotides not matched to a gene: 8. CDR3 residues: CASSLAPLAGGGTGELFF. The CDR3 bases are TGTGCCAGCAGCTTGGCGCCGCTAGCGGGAGGGGGAACCGGGGAGCTGTTTTTT. Together with reference TRBV5-6 and TRBJ2-2, the CDR3 gives the full variable domain: DAGVTQSPTHLIKTRGQQVTLRCSPKSGHDTVSWYQQALGQGPQFIFQYYEEEERQRGNFPDRFSGHQFPNYSSELNVNALLLGDSALYLCASSLAPLAGGGTGELFFGEGSRLTVL.

The V gene is TRBV12-5, the J gene TRBJ2-7; 9 bases agree with TRBD1. The ends lost 5 bases at V and 6 bases at J; junction bases unmatched: 14. The CDR3 extends over 16 amino acids. The V gene's germline CDR1 is LGHNT and CDR2 FRNRAP. In DNA form, the CDR3 reads TGTGCTAGTGGTCCGCCCCCCCCCGGGACAGGGCGCGAGCAGTACTTC. Translated: CASGPPPPGTGREQYF. Full variable domain (outside the CDR3, taken from reference TRBV12-5 and TRBJ2-7): DARVTQTPRHKVTEMGQEVTMRCQPILGHNTVFWYRQTMMQGLELLAYFRNRAPLDDSGMPKDRFSAEMPDATLATLKIQPSEPRDSAVYFCASGPPPPGTGREQYFGPGTRLTVT.

This clone was detected only a few times. V and J are TRBV28 and TRBJ2-7, with 8 nucleotides matching TRBD2. CDR1 MDHEN and CDR2 SYDVKM come from the germline V gene. V was pared by 6 bases and J by 0 bases, with 4 bases of the junction left unmatched. This CDR3 has 14 residues. CDR3 sequence reads: CASSPGGSSYEQYF. Here the CDR3 DNA reads TGTGCCAGCAGCCCGGGGGGGAGCTCCTACGAGCAGTACTTC.

Of note for this clone: At one end, the junction sequence differs from germline, possibly due to a read error. The chain combines TRBV5-6 with TRBJ2-5; 8 nucleotides align to TRBD1. This CDR3 spans 14 amino acids. Germline CDR1 and CDR2: SGHDT and YYEEEE. The CDR3 here is CASNLMDRVKTQYF. The CDR3 DNA reads TGTGCCAGCAACTTGATGGACAGGGTAAAGACCCAGTACTTC.

The V and J genes are TRBV5-6 and TRBJ1-2; D gene unclear. CDR1 is SGHDT and CDR2 is YYEEEE in the germline V gene. The CDR3 has 15 amino acids. V dropped 3 bases and J dropped 4 bases, with 16 bases sitting between them. The CDR3 region is CASSSDTTRSYGYTF. The CDR3 bases are TGTGCCAGCAGCTCCGACACTACTAGGTCCTATGGCTACACCTTC.

There are a few counts of this clone. The CDR3 nucleotides read TGTGCCAGCAGCTTATTACTAGCGGGAACCTCTGGGGAGCAGTACTTC. As protein: CASSLLLAGTSGEQYF. This chain joins TRBV7-8 and TRBJ2-7, with 10 bases that match TRBD2. This CDR3 has 16 residues. The germline gives CDR1 SGHVS, CDR2 FQNEAQ. Trimming at V came to 2 bases and at J to 7 bases, leaving 11 bases not matched to a gene.

The gene calls are TRBV2 and TRBJ1-5, with D tentatively TRBD1 (6 bases). Looked up from germline, CDR1 is SNHLY and CDR2 is FYNNEI. The CDR3 is made up of 15 amino acids. V was trimmed by 7 bases and J by 2 bases, leaving 15 bases between them. DNA of the CDR3: TGTGCCAGCAATTCACAGGGTGGGGGCAATCAGCCCCAGCATTTT. As protein: CASNSQGGGNQPQHF.

This sequence joins TRBV5-4 and TRBJ2-5; 9 nucleotides agree with TRBD1. CDR1 is SGHNT, CDR2 YYREEE, per germline (reference sequence). CDR3 length: 16 amino acids. V gave up 2 bases and J gave up 5 bases; unmatched junction bases: 10. The CDR3 DNA sequence: TGTGCCAGCAGCTTATTCCGGGACAGGGACCGGGAGACCCAGTACTTC. Translation: CASSLFRDRDRETQYF.

The V gene is TRBV6-1, the J gene TRBJ2-7; 7 nucleotides align to TRBD1. From germline, CDR1 is MNHNS and CDR2 SASEGT. CDR3 length equals 12 residues. V dropped 7 bases and J dropped 3; count of bases not matched to a gene: 3. CDR3 in DNA: TGTGCCAGCACTCGGGACAGCTACGAGCAGTACTTC. Its translation: CASTRDSYEQYF.

The chain links TRBV19 to TRBJ1-5; D unresolved. The V gene's germline CDR1 is LNHDA and CDR2 SQIVND (reference sequence). The germline V and J ends were trimmed by 8 bases and 3 bases, with 14 bases remaining between them. This CDR3 region has 14 residues. CDR3 loop: CASRARGTNQPQHF. The CDR3 nucleotides read TGTGCCAGTCGTGCCCGGGGTACCAATCAGCCCCAGCATTTT.

The chain employs TRBV28 and TRBJ1-3, with a weak D call TRBD1 (6 bases). V lost 5 bases and J lost 1, with 15 bases in between. The germline CDR1 and CDR2 sequences are MDHEN and SYDVKM. The CDR3 has 16 residues. CDR3 amino acids: CASSLSRGLSGNTIYF. The CDR3 DNA follows: TGTGCCAGCAGTCTGAGCAGGGGCCTATCTGGAAACACCATATATTTT. Variable domain in full (rest from reference TRBV28 and TRBJ1-3): DVKVTQSSRYLVKRTGEKVFLECVQDMDHENMFWYRQDPGLGLRLIYFSYDVKMKEKGDIPEGYSVSREKKERFSLILESASTNQTSMYLCASSLSRGLSGNTIYFGEGSWLTVV.

The V and J genes are TRBV28 and TRBJ2-6; D unresolved. In germline, CDR1 is MDHEN, CDR2 SYDVKM. This CDR3 is built from 16 residues. Trimming took off 8 bases at V and 6 bases at J, with 20 bases between the two ends. CDR3 nucleotides: TGTGCCAGCGCTTTCAGCGTTTCTCTGACGGCCAACGTCCTGACTTTC. It yields the protein CASAFSVSLTANVLTF. Full variable domain (missing parts from reference TRBV28 and TRBJ2-6): DVKVTQSSRYLVKRTGEKVFLECVQDMDHENMFWYRQDPGLGLRLIYFSYDVKMKEKGDIPEGYSVSREKKERFSLILESASTNQTSMYLCASAFSVSLTANVLTFGAGSRLTVL.

This chain uses TRBV6-5 with TRBJ2-5; possibly TRBD2 for D (6 bases). V was pared by 8 bases and J by 1 base, with 11 bases between. Germline V gives CDR1 MNHEY, CDR2 SVGAGI. There are 13 residues in the CDR3. The CDR3 bases are TGTGCCAGCGGAGGGGCGGGCCAAGAGACCCAGTACTTC. The encoded protein is CASGGAGQETQYF.

V usage is TRBV5-1 and J usage is TRBJ2-6; possible D gene TRBD2, 5 bases. CDR3 length equals 17 residues. V lost 4 bases to trimming and J lost 4 bases, with 18 bases between them. Germline assignment: CDR1 SGHRS and CDR2 YFSETQ. CDR3 in DNA: TGCGCCAGCAGCCCGTCTGGGCTCGCGGGCGGGGCCAACGTCCTGACTTTC. Protein product: CASSPSGLAGGANVLTF.

This clone was counted between two and nine times. The V and J genes are TRBV19 and TRBJ2-1; 14 bases line up with TRBD2. The CDR3 runs 13 residues. J gave up 9 bases and V 5 bases, and 0 bases lay outside the gene matches. Looked up from germline, CDR1 is LNHDA and CDR2 is SQIVND (reference sequence). CDR3 sequence: CASSGTSGGEQFF. The CDR3 bases are TGTGCCAGTAGTGGGACTAGCGGGGGTGAGCAGTTCTTC.

A few counts support this clone. CDR3 loop: CAWSRVGALQGAQSVFF. As DNA, the CDR3 is TGTGCCTGGAGTAGGGTCGGTGCGTTACAGGGGGCCCAGTCGGTGTTTTTT. The chain uses TRBV30 and TRBJ1-4; TRBD1 matches 9 bases. V gave up 2 bases and J gave up 15 bases; unmatched junction bases: 22. CDR3 size: 17 residues. Germline V gene lookup returns CDR1 GTSNPN and CDR2 SVGIG (reference sequence).

The chain couples TRBV30 to TRBJ2-7; 8 positions match TRBD1. In germline, CDR1 is GTSNPN, CDR2 SVGIG (reference sequence). V shed 2 bases, J shed 4 bases, and the junction held 4 bases outside the gene matches. The CDR3 sequence is 13 residues long. For the CDR3, the DNA is TGTGCCTGGAGTAAGGGACAGGCTTACGAGCAGTACTTC. It is translated as CAWSKGQAYEQYF.

The gene calls are TRBV7-2 and TRBJ1-1; D remains unclear. V lost 1 base and J lost 4, with 10 bases in between. Germline-derived CDR1 and CDR2 are SGHTA and FQGNSA. CDR3 length equals 14 residues. The CDR3 nucleotides are TGTGCCAGCAGCTTAGAGCCGGGAGGCACTGAAGCTTTCTTT. It yields the protein CASSLEPGGTEAFF. Filled out from reference TRBV7-2 and TRBJ1-1, the complete variable domain reads GAGVSQSPSNKVTEKGKDVELRCDPISGHTALYWYRQSLGQGLEFLIYFQGNSAPDKSGLPSDRFSAERTGGSVSTLTIQRTQQEDSAVYLCASSLEPGGTEAFFGQGTRLTVV.

V gene TRBV7-6 combines with J gene TRBJ2-7; TRBD1 is a possible D gene (6 bases). The germline CDR1 and CDR2 sequences are SGHVS and FNYEAQ. This CDR3 has 12 amino acids. The V gene lost 5 bases and the J gene lost 5 bases, with 10 bases spanning the gap. The CDR3 region has the DNA TGTGCCAGCAGCACGTACAGGGACGAGCAGTACTTC. Protein product: CASSTYRDEQYF. Together with reference TRBV7-6 and TRBJ2-7, the CDR3 gives the full variable domain: GAGVSQSPRYKVTKRGQDVALRCDPISGHVSLYWYRQALGQGPEFLTYFNYEAQQDKSGLPNDRFSAERPEGSISTLTIQRTEQRDSAMYRCASSTYRDEQYFGPGTRLTVT.

This clone has just a few counts. The V gene is TRBV28, the J gene TRBJ2-1; D gene unclear. Germline V CDR1 and CDR2: MDHEN, SYDVKM. V was shortened by 6 bases and J by 5 bases, with 2 bases between the two germline ends. CDR3 length equals 10 residues. As DNA, the CDR3 is TGTGCCAGCAGCGACAATGAGCAGTTCTTC. It yields the protein CASSDNEQFF. Variable domain in full (rest from reference TRBV28 and TRBJ2-1): DVKVTQSSRYLVKRTGEKVFLECVQDMDHENMFWYRQDPGLGLRLIYFSYDVKMKEKGDIPEGYSVSREKKERFSLILESASTNQTSMYLCASSDNEQFFGPGTRLTVL.

CDR3 sequence: CSVQQGVNQPQHF. The DNA of the CDR3 is TGCAGCGTGCAACAGGGGGTCAATCAGCCCCAGCATTTT. The chain is built from TRBV29-1 and TRBJ1-5; 8 bases match TRBD1. Germline V gene lookup returns CDR1 SQVTM and CDR2 ANQGSEA. This CDR3 region has 13 residues. V was pared by 6 bases and J by 3 bases, with 4 bases of the junction left unmatched.

The chain carries TRBV6-5 and TRBJ1-3; D may be TRBD1 (5 bases). V was pared by 0 bases and J by 3 bases, with 9 bases between. Germline CDR1 is MNHEY and CDR2 is SVGAGI. This CDR3 has 15 amino acids. CDR3 protein: CASSYSGQGGNTIYF. CDR3 nucleotides: TGTGCCAGCAGTTACTCCGGGCAGGGTGGAAACACCATATATTTT.

This clone was observed a few times. Other nucleotide sequences from this sample produce the same CDR3. This rearrangement joins TRBV5-4 to TRBJ2-6; the D is unclear. Trimming cost V 2 bases and J 0 bases, with 3 bases left between them. The CDR3 spans 14 residues. Germline lookup yields CDR1 SGHNT and CDR2 YYREEE (reference sequence). In nucleotides, the CDR3 is TGTGCCAGCAGCTTCAGCTCTGGGGCCAACGTCCTGACTTTC. Translating gives CASSFSSGANVLTF.

The chain couples TRBV5-1 to TRBJ2-5; 12 nucleotides agree with TRBD1. The CDR3 totals 17 residues. V lost 2 bases and J lost 5; bases outside the gene matches: 10. CDR1 SGHRS and CDR2 YFSETQ come from the germline V gene. This chain's CDR3 is CASSLQPGTGGAETQYF. DNA for the CDR3: TGCGCCAGCAGCTTACAACCCGGGACAGGGGGCGCGGAGACCCAGTACTTC.

The sample holds one count of this clone. The chain is built from TRBV25-1 and TRBJ1-2; D ambiguous. Germline-derived CDR1 and CDR2 are MGHDK and SYGVNS. CDR3 size: 15 residues. V lost 4 bases, J lost 5 bases, and 17 bases lay in between. The CDR3 sequence: CASSVTRRGGYGYTF. The CDR3 DNA reads as TGTGCCAGCAGTGTGACCCGCCGCGGAGGATATGGCTACACCTTC.

The chain links TRBV6-5 to TRBJ1-5; D gene unclear. CDR1 and CDR2 from the germline V gene are MNHEY and SVGAGI. The germline V and J ends were trimmed by 5 bases and 4 bases, with 12 bases remaining between them. The CDR3 contains 14 residues. CDR3 sequence: CASSPDTLNQPQHF. Written as DNA, the CDR3 is TGTGCCAGCAGTCCAGACACCCTGAATCAGCCCCAGCATTTT.

This clone was seen a few times. V gene TRBV5-1 combines with J gene TRBJ2-3; 10 nucleotides match TRBD2. CDR3 length: 16 amino acids. Unmatched junction bases numbered 3, after V lost 0 bases and J lost 2 bases. Germline values: CDR1 SGHRS, CDR2 YFSETQ. The chain's CDR3 is CASSLGGTSVTDTQYF. DNA of the CDR3: TGCGCCAGCAGCTTGGGTGGGACTAGCGTCACAGATACGCAGTATTTT.